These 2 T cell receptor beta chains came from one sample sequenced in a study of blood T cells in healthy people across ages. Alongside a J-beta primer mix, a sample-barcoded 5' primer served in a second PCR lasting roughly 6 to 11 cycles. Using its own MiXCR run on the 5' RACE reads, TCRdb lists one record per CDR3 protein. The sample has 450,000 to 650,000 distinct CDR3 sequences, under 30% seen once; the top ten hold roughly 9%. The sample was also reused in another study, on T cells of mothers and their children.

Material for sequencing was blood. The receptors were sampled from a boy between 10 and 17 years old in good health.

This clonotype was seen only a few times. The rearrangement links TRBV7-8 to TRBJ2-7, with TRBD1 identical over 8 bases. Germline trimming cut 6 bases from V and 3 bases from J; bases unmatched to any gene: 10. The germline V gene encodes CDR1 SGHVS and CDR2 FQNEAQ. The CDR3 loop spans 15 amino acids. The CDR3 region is CASRPRTGNVYEQYF. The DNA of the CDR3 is TGTGCCAGCAGACCGCGGACAGGGAATGTCTACGAGCAGTACTTC.

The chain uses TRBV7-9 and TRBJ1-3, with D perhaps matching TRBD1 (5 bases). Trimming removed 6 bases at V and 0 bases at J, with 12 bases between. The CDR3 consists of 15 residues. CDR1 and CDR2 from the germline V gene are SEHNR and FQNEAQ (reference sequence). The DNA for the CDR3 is TGTGCCAGCAGACCACAGGAGAGCTCTGGAAACACCATATATTTT. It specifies CASRPQESSGNTIYF.